These 5 T cell receptor beta chains were all obtained from the same sample, sequenced in a study of CD4+ T cells in melanoma. The repertoire was sequenced with immunoSEQ multiplex PCR; TCRdb's copy has only in-frame clones and lacks some. Of 9,500 to 10,000 clones in the sample, approximately 61% were seen once. What was sequenced was cells from a culture (not recorded whether cultured in vitro). The receptors derive from a human donor with melanoma.

The rearrangement joins TRBV7-9 to TRBJ2-7, with D possibly matching TRBD2 (6 bases). The germline CDR1 and CDR2 sequences are SEHNR and FQNEAQ (reference sequence). V shed 1 base and J shed 1 base, with 14 bases lying between them. This CDR3 spans 16 amino acids. The CDR3 DNA follows: TGTGCCAGCAGCTTAGTTCGGAGGGGCGGATCCTACGAGCAGTACTTC. Its translation: CASSLVRRGGSYEQYF.

The rearrangement uses TRBV10-3 and TRBJ1-1; possible D gene TRBD1, 6 bases. Per the germline V gene, CDR1 is ENHRY and CDR2 is SYGVKD. This CDR3 has 15 residues. The V end was cut by 4 bases, the J end by 1 base, with 13 bases between. CDR3 protein: CAISGRGAENTEAFF. The CDR3 nucleotides are TGTGCCATCAGTGGTCGGGGGGCGGAGAACACTGAAGCTTTCTTT.

V and J are TRBV6-5 and TRBJ1-2, with 7 bases fitting TRBD1. The CDR3 totals 13 residues. V was clipped by 6 bases and J by 3 bases; unmatched bases: 4. In germline, CDR1 is MNHEY, CDR2 SVGAGI. The CDR3 loop is CASSRDSHYGYTF. The CDR3 nucleotides read TGTGCCAGCAGCCGGGACAGCCACTATGGCTACACCTTC.

The V call is TRBV7-2, the J call TRBJ2-1, with 7 bases that match TRBD1. The CDR3 is 14 amino acids. Trimming took 3 bases from V and 8 from J; bases not matched to a gene: 7. The germline V gene has CDR1 SGHTA and CDR2 FQGNSA. The CDR3 reads CASSFRQGQDEQFF. The CDR3 nucleotides are TGTGCCAGCAGCTTTAGACAGGGTCAGGATGAGCAGTTCTTC. Complete variable domain (other parts from reference TRBV7-2 and TRBJ2-1): GAGVSQSPSNKVTEKGKDVELRCDPISGHTALYWYRQSLGQGLEFLIYFQGNSAPDKSGLPSDRFSAERTGGSVSTLTIQRTQQEDSAVYLCASSFRQGQDEQFFGPGTRLTVL.

The chain combines TRBV6-5 with TRBJ2-3; D gene uncertain. CDR3 size: 15 residues. Looked up from germline, CDR1 is MNHEY and CDR2 is SVGAGI. V lost 6 bases, J lost 0 bases, and 13 bases lay in between. The CDR3, as DNA: TGTGCCAGCAGCCCCATTGGGGTTAGCACAGATACGCAGTATTTT. Translated, it gives CASSPIGVSTDTQYF.